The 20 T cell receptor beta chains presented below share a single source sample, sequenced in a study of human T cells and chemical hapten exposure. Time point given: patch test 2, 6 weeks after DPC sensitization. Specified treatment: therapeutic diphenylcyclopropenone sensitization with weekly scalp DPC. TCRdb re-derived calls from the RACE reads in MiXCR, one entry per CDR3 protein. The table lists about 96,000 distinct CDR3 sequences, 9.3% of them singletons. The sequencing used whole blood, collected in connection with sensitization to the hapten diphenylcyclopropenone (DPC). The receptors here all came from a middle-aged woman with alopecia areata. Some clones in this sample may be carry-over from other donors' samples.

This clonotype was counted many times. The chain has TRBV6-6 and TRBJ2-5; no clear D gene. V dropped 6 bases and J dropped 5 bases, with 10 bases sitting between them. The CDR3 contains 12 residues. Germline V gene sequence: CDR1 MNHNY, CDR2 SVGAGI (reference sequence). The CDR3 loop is CASSLLWETQYF. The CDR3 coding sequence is TGTGCCAGCAGCCTGCTTTGGGAGACCCAGTACTTC.

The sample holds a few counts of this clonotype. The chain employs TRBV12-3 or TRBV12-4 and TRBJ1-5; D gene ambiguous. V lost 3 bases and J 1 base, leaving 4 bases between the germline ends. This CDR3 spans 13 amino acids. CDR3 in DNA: TGTGCCAGCAGTTTGGAGAGCAATCAGCCCCAGCATTTT. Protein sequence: CASSLESNQPQHF.

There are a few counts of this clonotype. CDR3 DNA sequence: TGTGCCAGCTCCATTGGACAGGGGGGAGCTTCACCCCTCCACTTT. Translation: CASSIGQGGASPLHF. The chain recombines TRBV18 with TRBJ1-6; 10 nucleotides line up with TRBD1. This CDR3 comprises 15 residues. The junction had 8 bases not matched to a gene; V was cut back by 6 bases and J by 9 bases. The germline gives CDR1 KGHSH, CDR2 LQKENI. Complete variable domain (other parts from reference TRBV18 and TRBJ1-6): NAGVMQNPRHLVRRRGQEARLRCSPMKGHSHVYWYRQLPEEGLKFMVYLQKENIIDESGMPKERFSAEFPKEGPSILRIQQVVRGDSAAYFCASSIGQGGASPLHFGNGTRLTVT.

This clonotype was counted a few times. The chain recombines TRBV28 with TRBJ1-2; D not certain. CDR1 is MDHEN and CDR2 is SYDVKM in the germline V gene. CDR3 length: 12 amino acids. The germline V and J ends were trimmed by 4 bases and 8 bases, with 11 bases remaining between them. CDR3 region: CASSSYGDGYTF. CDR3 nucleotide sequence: TGTGCCAGCAGTTCCTACGGAGACGGCTACACCTTC.

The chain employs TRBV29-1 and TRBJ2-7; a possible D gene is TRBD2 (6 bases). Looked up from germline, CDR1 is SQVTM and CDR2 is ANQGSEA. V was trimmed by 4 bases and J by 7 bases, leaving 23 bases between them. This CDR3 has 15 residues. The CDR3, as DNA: TGCAGCGTTGGTGCACTTGCGGGAAACTCGAGGGAGCAGTACTTC. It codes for CSVGALAGNSREQYF.

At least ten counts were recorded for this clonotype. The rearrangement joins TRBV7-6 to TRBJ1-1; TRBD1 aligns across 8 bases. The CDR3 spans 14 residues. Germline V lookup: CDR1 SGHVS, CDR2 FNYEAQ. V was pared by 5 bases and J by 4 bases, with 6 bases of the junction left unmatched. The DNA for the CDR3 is TGTGCCAGCAGCAACGGACAGGGTTCCACTGAAGCTTTCTTT. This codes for CASSNGQGSTEAFF.

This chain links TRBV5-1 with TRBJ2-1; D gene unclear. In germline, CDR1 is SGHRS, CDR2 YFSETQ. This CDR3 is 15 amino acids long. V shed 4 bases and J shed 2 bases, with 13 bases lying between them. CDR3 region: CASSIQAETYNEQFF. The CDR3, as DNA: TGCGCCAGCAGCATTCAGGCAGAGACCTACAATGAGCAGTTCTTC. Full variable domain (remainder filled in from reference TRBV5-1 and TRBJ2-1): KAGVTQTPRYLIKTRGQQVTLSCSPISGHRSVSWYQQTPGQGLQFLFEYFSETQRNKGNFPGRFSGRQFSNSRSEMNVSTLELGDSALYLCASSIQAETYNEQFFGPGTRLTVL.

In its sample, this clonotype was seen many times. The CDR3 DNA is TGCAGCGTTGCAGAATCAGAGACCCAGCATTTT. Residues: CSVAESETQHF. The chain combines TRBV29-1 with TRBJ1-5; D is ambiguous. V lost 4 bases and J 11 bases, leaving 12 bases between the germline ends. Germline loops: CDR1 SQVTM, CDR2 ANQGSEA. The CDR3 consists of 11 residues.

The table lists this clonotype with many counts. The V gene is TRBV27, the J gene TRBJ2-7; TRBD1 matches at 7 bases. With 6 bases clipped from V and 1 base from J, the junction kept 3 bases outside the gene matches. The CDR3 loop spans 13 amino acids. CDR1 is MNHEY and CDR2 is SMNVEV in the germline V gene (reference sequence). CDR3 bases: TGTGCCAGCAGAGGGACAGCATCCTACGAGCAGTACTTC. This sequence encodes CASRGTASYEQYF.

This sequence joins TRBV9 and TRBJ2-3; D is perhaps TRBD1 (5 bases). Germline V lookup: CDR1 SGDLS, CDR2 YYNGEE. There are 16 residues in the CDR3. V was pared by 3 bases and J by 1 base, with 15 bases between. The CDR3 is CASSAGQHTGTDTQYF. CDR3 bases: TGTGCCAGCAGCGCCGGACAACACACGGGCACAGATACGCAGTATTTT.

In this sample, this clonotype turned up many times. The CDR3 DNA follows: TGCAGTGCCGAACCCGCTAGCGGGGGGGGGCTCACAGATACGCAGTATTTT. Translation: CSAEPASGGGLTDTQYF. V usage is TRBV20-1 and J usage is TRBJ2-3, with 12 bases matching TRBD2. J was trimmed by 2 bases and V by 6 bases; bases with no gene match: 12. The CDR3 loop spans 17 amino acids. Germline CDR1 DFQATT, CDR2 SNEGSKA (reference sequence).

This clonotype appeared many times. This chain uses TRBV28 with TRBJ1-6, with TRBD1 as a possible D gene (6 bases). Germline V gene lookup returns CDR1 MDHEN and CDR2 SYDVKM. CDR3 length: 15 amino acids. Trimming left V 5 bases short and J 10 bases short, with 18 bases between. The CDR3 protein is CASSPTTGGISPLHF. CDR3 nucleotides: TGTGCCAGCAGTCCCACGACAGGTGGAATATCACCCCTCCACTTT. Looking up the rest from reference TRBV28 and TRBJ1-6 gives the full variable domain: DVKVTQSSRYLVKRTGEKVFLECVQDMDHENMFWYRQDPGLGLRLIYFSYDVKMKEKGDIPEGYSVSREKKERFSLILESASTNQTSMYLCASSPTTGGISPLHFGNGTRLTVT.

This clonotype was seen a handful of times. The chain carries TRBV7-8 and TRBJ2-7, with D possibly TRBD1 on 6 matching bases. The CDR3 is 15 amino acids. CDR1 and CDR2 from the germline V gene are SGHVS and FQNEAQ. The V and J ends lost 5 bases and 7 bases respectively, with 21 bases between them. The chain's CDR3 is CASSPQGRATTEQYF. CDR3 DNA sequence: TGTGCCAGCAGCCCGCAGGGGCGGGCCACTACTGAGCAGTACTTC.

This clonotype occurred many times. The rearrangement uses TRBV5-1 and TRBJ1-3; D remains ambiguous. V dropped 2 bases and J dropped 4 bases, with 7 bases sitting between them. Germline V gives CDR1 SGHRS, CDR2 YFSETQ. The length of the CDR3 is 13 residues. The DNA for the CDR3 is TGCGCCAGCAGCTTTGGCCAGGGAAACACCATATATTTT. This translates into CASSFGQGNTIYF.

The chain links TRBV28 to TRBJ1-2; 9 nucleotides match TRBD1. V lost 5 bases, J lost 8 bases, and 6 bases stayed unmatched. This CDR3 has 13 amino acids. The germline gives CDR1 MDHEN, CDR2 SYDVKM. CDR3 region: CASSPRQGEGYTF. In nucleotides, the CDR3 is TGTGCCAGCAGTCCACGACAGGGGGAAGGCTACACCTTC.

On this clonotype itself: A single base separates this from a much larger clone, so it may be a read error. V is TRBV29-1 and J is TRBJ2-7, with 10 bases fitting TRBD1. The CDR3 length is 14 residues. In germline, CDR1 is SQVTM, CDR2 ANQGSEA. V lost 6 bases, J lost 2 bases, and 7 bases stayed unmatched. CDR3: CSVWDRGVPYEQYF. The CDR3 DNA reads TGCAGCGTATGGGACAGGGGCGTTCCCTACGAGCAGTACTTC.

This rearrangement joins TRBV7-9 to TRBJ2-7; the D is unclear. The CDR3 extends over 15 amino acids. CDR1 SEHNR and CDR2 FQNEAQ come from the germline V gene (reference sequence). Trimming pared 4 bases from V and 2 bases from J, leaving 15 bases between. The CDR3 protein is CASSSGASAAYEQYF. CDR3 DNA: TGTGCCAGCAGCTCAGGAGCGTCGGCTGCCTACGAGCAGTACTTC.

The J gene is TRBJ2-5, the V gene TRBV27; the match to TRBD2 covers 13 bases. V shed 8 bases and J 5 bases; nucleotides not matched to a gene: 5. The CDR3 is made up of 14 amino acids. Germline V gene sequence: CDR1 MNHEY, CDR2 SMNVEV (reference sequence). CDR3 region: CASGGLAGSETQYF. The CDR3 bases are TGTGCCAGCGGGGGACTAGCGGGATCGGAGACCCAGTACTTC.

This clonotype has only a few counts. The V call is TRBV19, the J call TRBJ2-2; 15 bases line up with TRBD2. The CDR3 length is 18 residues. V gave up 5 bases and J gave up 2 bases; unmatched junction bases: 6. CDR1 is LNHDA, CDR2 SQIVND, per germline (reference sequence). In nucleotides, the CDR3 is TGTGCCAGTAGTCAAGGACTAGCGGGAGGGTTCAACACCGGGGAGCTGTTTTTT. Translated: CASSQGLAGGFNTGELFF.

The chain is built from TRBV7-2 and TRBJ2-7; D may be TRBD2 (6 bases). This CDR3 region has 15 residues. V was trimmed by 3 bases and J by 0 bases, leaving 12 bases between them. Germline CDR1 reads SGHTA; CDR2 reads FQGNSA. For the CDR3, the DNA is TGTGCCAGCAGCTTGAACGGGAGCAGCTCCTACGAGCAGTACTTC. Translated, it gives CASSLNGSSSYEQYF.